The clone carrying this T cell receptor beta chain turned up a few times. Unique molecular identifiers were incorporated during preparation of the TCRbeta library. TCRdb called the PCR reads again in MiXCR, with one record for every CDR3 protein. The sample yields approximately 520,000 distinct CDR3 sequences, about 33% seen once. The data derive from a study of T-cell reconstitution after alpha-beta-depleted transplantation in children. J lost 2 bases, V lost 4 bases, and 5 bases had no gene match. This CDR3 has 14 residues. The germline gives CDR1 SQVTM, CDR2 ANQGSEA. Sequenced material: PBMCs from the stem cell graft donor, taken from the stem cell graft. The receptor's source is a human donor who donated a stem cell graft to a child with aplastic anemia. The chain recombines TRBV29-1 with TRBJ2-7; 10 bases match TRBD1. CDR3 DNA sequence: TGCAGCGTTGGGACTGACAGGGGGCCCTACGAGCAGTACTTC. Translation gives CSVGTDRGPYEQYF.